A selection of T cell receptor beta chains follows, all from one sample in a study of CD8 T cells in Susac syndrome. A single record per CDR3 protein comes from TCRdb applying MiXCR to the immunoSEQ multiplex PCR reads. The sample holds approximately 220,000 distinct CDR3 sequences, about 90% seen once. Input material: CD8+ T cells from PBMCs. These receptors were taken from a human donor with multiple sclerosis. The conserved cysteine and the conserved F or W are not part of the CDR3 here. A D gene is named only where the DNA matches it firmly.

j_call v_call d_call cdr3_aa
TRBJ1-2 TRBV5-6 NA ASSSQGTPNYGYT
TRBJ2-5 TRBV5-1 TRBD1 ASSDRDRELETQY
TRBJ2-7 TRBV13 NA ASSLVKSASSYEQY
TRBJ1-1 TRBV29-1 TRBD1 SVAGTGSDTEAF
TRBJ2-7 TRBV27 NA ASSLANRYEQY
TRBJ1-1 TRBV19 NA ASSIWGEAF
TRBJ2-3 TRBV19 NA ASVNESGTGPQDTQY
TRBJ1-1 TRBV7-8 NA ASSFPLGPPGTEAF
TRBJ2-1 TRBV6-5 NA ASSPHTYNEQF
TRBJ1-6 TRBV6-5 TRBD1 ASSYSGGQSSYNSPLH
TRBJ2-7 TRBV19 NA ASSIDSYSYEQY
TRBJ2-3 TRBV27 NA ASSWAGAGDTQY
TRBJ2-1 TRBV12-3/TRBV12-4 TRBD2 ASSFFGGGPYNEQF
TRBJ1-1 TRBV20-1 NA SASPLGRGNTEAF
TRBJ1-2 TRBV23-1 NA ASSTLQGEHYGYT
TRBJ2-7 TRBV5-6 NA ASSLSQGASEQY
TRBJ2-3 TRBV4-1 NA ASSQDRTTGVTDTQY
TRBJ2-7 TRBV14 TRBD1 ASSQVGTAAYEQY
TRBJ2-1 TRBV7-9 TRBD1 ASSLGWLAGGNEQF
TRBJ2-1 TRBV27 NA ASTLGNEQF
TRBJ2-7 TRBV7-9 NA ASTSISPRVTYEQY
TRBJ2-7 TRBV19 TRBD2 ASSLISGNEQY
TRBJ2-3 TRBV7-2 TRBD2 ASSLEWLAGGPGTDTQY
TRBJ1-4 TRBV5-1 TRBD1 ASSSQGANEKLF
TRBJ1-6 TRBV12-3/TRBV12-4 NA ASSPPAGSPLH
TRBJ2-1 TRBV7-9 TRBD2 ASSHPTSGGSRSYNEQF
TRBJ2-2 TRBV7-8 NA ASSFRLNGELF
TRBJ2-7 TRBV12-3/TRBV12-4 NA ASSHPTAGRYEQY
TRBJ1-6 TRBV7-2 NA ASSLSPTGNSPLH
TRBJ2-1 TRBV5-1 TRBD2 ASSLGVLAVYNEQF
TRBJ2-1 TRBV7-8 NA ASRRDNAYNEQF
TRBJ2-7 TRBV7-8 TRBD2 ASSFLAGELGYEQY
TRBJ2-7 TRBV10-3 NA AISEVRLTYEQY
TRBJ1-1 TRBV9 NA ASSVEGPRGGVNTEAF
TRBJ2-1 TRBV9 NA ASSVEAGPSNEQF
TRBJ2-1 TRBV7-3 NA ASSALGSTNNEQF
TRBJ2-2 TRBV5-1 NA ASRNGDSTNTGELF
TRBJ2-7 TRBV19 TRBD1 ASSPWTGYSYEQY
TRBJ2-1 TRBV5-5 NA ASSLAGDTGEQF
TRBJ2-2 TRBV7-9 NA ASRAPAPGELF
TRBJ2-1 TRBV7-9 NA ASSLGTGGTSSYNEQF
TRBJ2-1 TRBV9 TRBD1 ASSGTGQVVGQF
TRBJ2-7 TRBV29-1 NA SVALGSESYEQY
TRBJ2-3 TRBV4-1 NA ASSHLLGTDTQY
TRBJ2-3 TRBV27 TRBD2 ASSLSASGGDTQY
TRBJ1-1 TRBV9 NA ASSVSGAVNTEAF